A selection of T cell receptor beta chains follows, all from one sample in a study of T cells in Graves' hyperthyroidism and ophthalmopathy. TCRdb re-called the multiplex PCR reads through MiXCR, storing one row per CDR3 protein. There are around 500,000 distinct CDR3 sequences in the sample; 13% to 15% occur only once, and approximately 15% lies in the top ten. Source material: blood. The source is a woman between 40 and 50 years old with Graves' hyperthyroidism. Both conserved end residues are part of each CDR3. The D gene is left open where the match is weak. Clone size is not always given. Where it is, it says once, few, many or a class for expanded clones.

V	D	size	J	DNA	CDR3
TRBV3-1	TRBD2	few	TRBJ2-7	TGTGCCAGCAGCCAAGGGGGGCTAGCGGGACCGTACGAGCAGTACTTC	CASSQGGLAGPYEQYF
TRBV11-2	TRBD2	-	TRBJ2-7	TGTGCCAGCAGCGGGCGGGGGACGGGTCCCGCCTACGAGCAGTACTTC	CASSGRGTGPAYEQYF
TRBV28	-	many	TRBJ1-3	TGTGCCAGCACCTCTCAAAACACCATATATTTT	CASTSQNTIYF
TRBV2	TRBD1	many	TRBJ1-1	TGTGCCAGCGGGGACAGGGGCCTCACTGAAGCTTTCTTT	CASGDRGLTEAFF
TRBV12-3/TRBV12-4	-	few	TRBJ2-2	TGTGCCAGCGGTTTAGATGGTTTCACCGGGGAGCTGTTTTTT	CASGLDGFTGELFF
TRBV27	TRBD2	few	TRBJ2-7	TGTGCCAGCGGCGGGAGGGGGCCCCTCGAGCAGTACTTC	CASGGRGPLEQYF
TRBV29-1	-	many	TRBJ2-3	TGCAGCGTTGAAGGGGGGGAAGATACGCAGTATTTT	CSVEGGEDTQYF
TRBV5-1	-	many	TRBJ2-3	TGCGCCAGCAGCTTGGCTTTACAGGGCCCTTTCCCAGATACGCAGTATTTT	CASSLALQGPFPDTQYF
TRBV11-1	-	many	TRBJ2-1	TGTGCCAGCAGCTGGCGGGACTTGGGCTCCTACAATGAGCAGTTCTTC	CASSWRDLGSYNEQFF
TRBV6-1	-	many	TRBJ1-4	TGTGCCAGCAGGATCGGAATAGGTTCTGAAAAACTGTTTTTT	CASRIGIGSEKLFF
TRBV18	-	many	TRBJ2-1	TGTGCCAGCTCCTCCGGGACCCCGGGTTCCTACAATGAGCAGTTCTTC	CASSSGTPGSYNEQFF
TRBV6-1	TRBD1	-	TRBJ2-7	TGTGCCAGTAGCCGGGACAGGGTCCACGAGCAGTACTTC	CASSRDRVHEQYF
TRBV29-1	TRBD1	few	TRBJ2-7	TGCAGCGTTGGGGACAGCCGAAACTACGAGCAGTACTTC	CSVGDSRNYEQYF
TRBV12-3/TRBV12-4	TRBD1	-	TRBJ1-2	TGTGCCAGCAGTTTTCGGGACAGGGACTACACCTTC	CASSFRDRDYTF
TRBV3-1	-	few	TRBJ2-7	TGTGCCAGCAGCCAAGGCTCGGACGGTTACGAGCAGTACTTC	CASSQGSDGYEQYF
TRBV7-2	TRBD2	-	TRBJ2-1	TGTGCCAGCAGCTCTCAAGCCCGGGTGGGAGGGGATGAGCAGTTCTTC	CASSSQARVGGDEQFF
TRBV6-1	TRBD2	many	TRBJ2-1	TGTGCCAGCAGCCAGAGGACTAGCGGGAGGAATGAGCAGTTCTTC	CASSQRTSGRNEQFF
TRBV6-1	-	-	TRBJ1-6	TGTGCCAGCAGTGAAGCGCGAGCGGCTGGCTCCTATAATTCACCCCTCCACTTT	CASSEARAAGSYNSPLHF
TRBV29-1	-	many	TRBJ1-4	TGCAGCGTGGGGGATGAAAAACTGTTTTTT	CSVGDEKLFF
TRBV2	TRBD1	many	TRBJ1-5	TGTGCCAGCAGTGTGGACAGGGGAGGGCAGCCCCAGCATTTT	CASSVDRGGQPQHF
TRBV2	TRBD2	-	TRBJ2-7	TGTGCCAGCAGTGTAGGCCTAGCGGGACCCGAGCAGTACTTC	CASSVGLAGPEQYF
TRBV20-1	-	many	TRBJ1-1	TGCAGTGCTAGACGGGCTTTGAACACTGAAGCTTTCTTT	CSARRALNTEAFF
TRBV19	TRBD2	-	TRBJ2-5	TGTGCCACGAGAGCGGGAAACCTGGAGACCCAGTACTTC	CATRAGNLETQYF
TRBV5-1	-	many	TRBJ2-1	TGCGCCAGCAGCCCAACAGGGATCTCCTACAATGAGCAGTTCTTC	CASSPTGISYNEQFF
TRBV10-2	TRBD2	few	TRBJ2-7	TGCGCCAGCAGTGGGGGACTAGTCGCTGTCGAGCAGTACTTC	CASSGGLVAVEQYF
TRBV5-1	TRBD2	many	TRBJ2-1	TGCGCCAGCAGCTTGGAAGGGACTAGCGGGAGGTCCCTCCTTTACAATGAGCAGTTCTTC	CASSLEGTSGRSLLYNEQFF
TRBV20-1	-	-	TRBJ2-1	TGCAGTGCTAAATATACAGCTAACAATGAGCAGTTCTTC	CSAKYTANNEQFF
TRBV6-1	-	-	TRBJ2-3	TGTGCCAGCAGTGAACATCTTCGGGATACGCAGTATTTT	CASSEHLRDTQYF
TRBV6-1	-	many	TRBJ1-3	TGTGCCAGCAGTGAATTGAACGGAAACACCATATATTTT	CASSELNGNTIYF
TRBV28	TRBD2	many	TRBJ2-3	TGTGCCAGCAGTCCCGGGACTAGCGGGAGCCTTTCCCTATTTTATACGCAGTATTTT	CASSPGTSGSLSLFYTQYF
TRBV15	-	few	TRBJ2-7	TGTGCCACCAGCGGGGACTCTCCCATTATGGGCTCCTACGAGCAGTACTTC	CATSGDSPIMGSYEQYF
TRBV19	-	once	TRBJ1-1	TGTGCCAGTAGCCCCCAGGGGTTTGGCACTGAAGCTTTCTTT	CASSPQGFGTEAFF
TRBV11-2	-	many	TRBJ2-7	TGTGCCAGCAGCTTAGATGGTACGCCGCCAACCTACGAGCAGTACTTC	CASSLDGTPPTYEQYF
TRBV28	-	few	TRBJ1-2	TGTGCCAGCAGGCTAACAGATTATGGCTACACCTTC	CASRLTDYGYTF
TRBV5-1	-	few	TRBJ2-7	TGTGCCAGCAGCTTGGTGAATGCCGGGGACGAGCAGTACTTC	CASSLVNAGDEQYF
TRBV20-1	-	-	TRBJ2-4	TGCAGTGCTAGAGACAGGTGGCTAGCCAAAAACATTCAGTACTTC	CSARDRWLAKNIQYF
TRBV19	-	few	TRBJ2-7	TGTGCCAGTAGTATTTTTCAGGGCTACGAGCAGTACTTC	CASSIFQGYEQYF